This T cell receptor (beta chain) is drawn from a study of tumor T cells in aggressive B-cell lymphoma. The CDR3 is made up of 17 amino acids. The V end was cut by 4 bases, the J end by 3 bases, with 22 bases between. In germline, CDR1 is SGHRS, CDR2 YFSETQ. This clone came up once. The table came from immunoSEQ multiplex PCR; TCRdb's copy has only in-frame clones and leaves some out. The sample yields about 2,500 clones, roughly four fifths seen once. This chain connects TRBV5-1 to TRBJ2-5, with D unresolved. The specimen sequenced was tumor tissue. The TCR originated in an adult with diffuse large B cell lymphoma. The CDR3 DNA follows: TGCGCCAGCAGCCCTGGATTAGGCCTTAGCCCGGAAGAGACCCAGTACTTC. This gives the protein CASSPGLGLSPEETQYF.